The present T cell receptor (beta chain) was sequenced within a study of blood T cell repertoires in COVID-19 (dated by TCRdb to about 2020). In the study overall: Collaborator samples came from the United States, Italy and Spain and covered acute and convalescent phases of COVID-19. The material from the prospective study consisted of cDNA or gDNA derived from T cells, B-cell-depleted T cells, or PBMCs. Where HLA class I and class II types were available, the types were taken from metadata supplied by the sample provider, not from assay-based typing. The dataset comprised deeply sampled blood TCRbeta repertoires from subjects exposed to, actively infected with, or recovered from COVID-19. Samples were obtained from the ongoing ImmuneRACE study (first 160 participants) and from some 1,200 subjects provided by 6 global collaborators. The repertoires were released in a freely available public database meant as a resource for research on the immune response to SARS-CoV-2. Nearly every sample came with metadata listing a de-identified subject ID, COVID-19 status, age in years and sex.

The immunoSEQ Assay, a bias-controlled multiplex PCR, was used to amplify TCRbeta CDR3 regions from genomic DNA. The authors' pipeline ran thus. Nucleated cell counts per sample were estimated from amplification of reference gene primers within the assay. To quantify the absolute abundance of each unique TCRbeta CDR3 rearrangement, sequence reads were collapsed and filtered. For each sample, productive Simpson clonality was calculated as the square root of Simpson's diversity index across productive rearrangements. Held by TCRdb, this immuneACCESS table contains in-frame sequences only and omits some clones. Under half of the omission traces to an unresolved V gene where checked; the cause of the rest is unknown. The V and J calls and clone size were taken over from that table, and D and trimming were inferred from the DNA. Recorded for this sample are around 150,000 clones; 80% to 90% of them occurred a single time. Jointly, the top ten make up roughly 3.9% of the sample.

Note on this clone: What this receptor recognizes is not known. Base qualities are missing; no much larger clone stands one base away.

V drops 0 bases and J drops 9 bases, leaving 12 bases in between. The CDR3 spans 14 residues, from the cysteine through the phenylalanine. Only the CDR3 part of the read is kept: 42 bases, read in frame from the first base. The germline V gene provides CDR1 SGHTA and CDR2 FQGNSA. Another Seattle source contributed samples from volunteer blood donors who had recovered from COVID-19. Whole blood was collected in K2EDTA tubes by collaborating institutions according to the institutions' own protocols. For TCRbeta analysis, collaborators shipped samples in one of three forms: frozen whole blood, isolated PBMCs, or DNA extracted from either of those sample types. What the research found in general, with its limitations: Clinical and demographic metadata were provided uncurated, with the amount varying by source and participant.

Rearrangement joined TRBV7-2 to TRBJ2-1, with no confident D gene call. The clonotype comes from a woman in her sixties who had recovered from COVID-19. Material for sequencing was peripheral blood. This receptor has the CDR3 CASSLAPEFGEQFF. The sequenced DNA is TGTGCCAGCAGCTTAGCGCCCGAGTTCGGTGAGCAGTTCTTC.